This T cell receptor beta chain was sequenced in a study of blood T cell repertoires in COVID-19. TCRdb keeps only in-frame clones here, not all; method: immunoSEQ multiplex PCR. The sample carries hundreds of thousands of clones, 75% to 90% recorded once. The material sequenced was PBMCs or T cells enriched from blood (not recorded which). The sequence came from a man aged 18 to 35 who had recovered from COVID-19.

CDR3 region: CASSLGQGWTEAFF. The CDR3, as DNA: TGTGCCAGCAGCCTTGGACAGGGGTGGACTGAAGCTTTCTTT. The chain couples TRBV6-5 to TRBJ1-1, with TRBD1 matching over 9 bases. After removal of 6 bases from V and 5 bases from J, the junction contained 7 bases not matched to a gene. The CDR3 runs 14 residues. Germline V gives CDR1 MNHEY, CDR2 SVGAGI.